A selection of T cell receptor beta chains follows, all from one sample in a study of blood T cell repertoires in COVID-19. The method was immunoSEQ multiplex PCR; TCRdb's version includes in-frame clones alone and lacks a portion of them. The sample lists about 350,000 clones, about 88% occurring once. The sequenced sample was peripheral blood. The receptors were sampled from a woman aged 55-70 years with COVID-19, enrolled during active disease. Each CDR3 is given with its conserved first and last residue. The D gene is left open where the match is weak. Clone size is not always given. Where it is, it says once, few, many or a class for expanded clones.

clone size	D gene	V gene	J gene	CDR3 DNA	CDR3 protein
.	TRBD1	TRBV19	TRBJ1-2	TGTGCCAGTAGTGGGGACAGGGTTTATGGCTACACCTTC	CASSGDRVYGYTF
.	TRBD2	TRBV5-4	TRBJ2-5	TGTGCCAGCAGCTCCATGACTAGCGGGGGAACGAAAGAGACCCAGTACTTC	CASSSMTSGGTKETQYF
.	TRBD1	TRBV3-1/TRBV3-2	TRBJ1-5	TGTGCCAGCAGCCAAACAGGGGGCGTGAGACAGCCCCAGCATTTT	CASSQTGGVRQPQHF
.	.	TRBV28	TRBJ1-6	TGTGCCAGCAGGGACCGGGGTAAAAGTAATTCACCCCTCCACTTT	CASRDRGKSNSPLHF
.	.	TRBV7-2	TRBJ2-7	TGTGCCAGCAGCTTTAGGGGAACGGCCTACGAGCAGTACTTC	CASSFRGTAYEQYF
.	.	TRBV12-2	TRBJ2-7	TGTGCAAGTCGCTTAGTTCTGGACAGTATCCCCTACGAGCAGTACTTC	CASRLVLDSIPYEQYF
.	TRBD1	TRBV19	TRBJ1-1	TGTGCCAGTAGTGCCCACAGGGGCACTGAAGCTTTCTTT	CASSAHRGTEAFF
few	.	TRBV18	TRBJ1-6	TGTGCCAGCTCACCACGGGAGTCTTTGCAGTGGTACTATTCACCCCTCCACTTT	CASSPRESLQWYYSPLHF
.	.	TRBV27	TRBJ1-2	TGTGCCAGCAGGCCAACGGGGGGTGATGGCTACACCTTC	CASRPTGGDGYTF
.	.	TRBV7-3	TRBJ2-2	TGTGCCAGCAGAGGAGGCGGGGCCGGGGAGCTGTTTTTT	CASRGGGAGELFF
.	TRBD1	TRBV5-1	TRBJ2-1	TGCGCCAGCAGCGCTCCCTCAGGGGGCTCTGGGGATGAGCAGTTCTTC	CASSAPSGGSGDEQFF
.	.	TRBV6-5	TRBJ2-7	TGTGCCAGCAGTTACCCCGGGGGGCGGGAGCAGTACTTC	CASSYPGGREQYF
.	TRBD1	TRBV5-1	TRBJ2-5	TGCGCCAGCAGCAACTCCGGGACAGAAGAGACCCAGTACTTC	CASSNSGTEETQYF
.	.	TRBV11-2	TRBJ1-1	TGTGCCAGCAGCGGCGGGGCCTGGCGACGGAACACTGAAGCTTTCTTT	CASSGGAWRRNTEAFF
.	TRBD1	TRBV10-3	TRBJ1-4	TGTGCCATCAGTGATTACACCGCGAGACAGGGAGTTTTAGAACTGTTTTTT	CAISDYTARQGVLELFF
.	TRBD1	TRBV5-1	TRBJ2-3	TGCGCCAGCAGCTGGGGGTTACAGGGGGTCGATACGCAGTATTTT	CASSWGLQGVDTQYF
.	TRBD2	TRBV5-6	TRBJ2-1	TGTGCCAGCAGCTTCGCACTTAGCGGGGGGGCCCACAATGAGCAGTTCTTC	CASSFALSGGAHNEQFF
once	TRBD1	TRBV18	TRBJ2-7	TGTGCCAGCAGCACGGTGGGACAGGGGGCGTACGAGCAGTACTTC	CASSTVGQGAYEQYF
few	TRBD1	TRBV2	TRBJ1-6	TGTGCCAGCAGTTCACAGGGGCTACCTTCACCCCTCCACTTT	CASSSQGLPSPLHF
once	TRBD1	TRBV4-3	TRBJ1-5	TGCGCCAGCGCCAGGAACAGGGGAAAGGGGGATCAGCCCCAGCATTTT	CASARNRGKGDQPQHF
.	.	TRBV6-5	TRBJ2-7	TGTGCCAGCATGATGAGGGTCGAGACGGGCGAGCAGTACTTC	CASMMRVETGEQYF
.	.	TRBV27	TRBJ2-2	TGTGCCAGCAGTCCGGGACTGAACACCGGGGAGCTGTTTTTT	CASSPGLNTGELFF
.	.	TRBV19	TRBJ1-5	TGTGCCAGTAGGTCGGGGTTCGGGCAGCCCCAGCATTTT	CASRSGFGQPQHF
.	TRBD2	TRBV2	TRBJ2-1	TGTGCCAGCAGTGAACTAGCGGGGGGGTACAATGAGCAGTTCTTC	CASSELAGGYNEQFF
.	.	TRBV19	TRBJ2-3	TGTGCCAGTAGTCGATCGGGTGGGGGGTTCACAGATACGCAGTATTTT	CASSRSGGGFTDTQYF
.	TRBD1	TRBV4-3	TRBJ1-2	TGCGCCAGCAGCCGCAGGACAGGGGAGCTCTATGGCTACACCTTC	CASSRRTGELYGYTF
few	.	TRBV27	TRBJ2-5	TGTGCCAGCCTTCCAGAGACCCAGTACTTC	CASLPETQYF
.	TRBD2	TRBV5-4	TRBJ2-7	TGTGCCAGCAGCCCGACTAGCGGGGGCGAGCAGTACTTC	CASSPTSGGEQYF
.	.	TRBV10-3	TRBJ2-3	TGTGCCATCAGTGAGAGCCTAGCCTTAGATACGCAGTATTTT	CAISESLALDTQYF
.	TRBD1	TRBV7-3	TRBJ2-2	TGTGCCAGCAGCTTAACGGGACAGGCCCGCGGGGAGCTGTTTTTT	CASSLTGQARGELFF
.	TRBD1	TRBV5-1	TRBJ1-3	TGCGCCAGCAGCTTCGGACAGGGAGGAAACACCATATATTTT	CASSFGQGGNTIYF
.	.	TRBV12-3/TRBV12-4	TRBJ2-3	TGTGCCAGCAGTTTTCGGGGGACAGATACGCAGTATTTT	CASSFRGTDTQYF
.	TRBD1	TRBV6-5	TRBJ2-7	TGTGCCAGCAGTTTCCCGCTCCCGGGACAGGGTGCGCAGCAGTACTTC	CASSFPLPGQGAQQYF
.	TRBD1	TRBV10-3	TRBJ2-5	TGTGCCACAACATCATCAGGGGGCGGCGAGACCCAGTACTTC	CATTSSGGGETQYF
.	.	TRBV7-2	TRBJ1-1	TGTGCCAGCACCGCTGTTGGGGGCGGGACTGAAGCTTTCTTT	CASTAVGGGTEAFF
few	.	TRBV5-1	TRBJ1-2	TGCGCCAGCAGACTCAGGGATGCAGCTAACTATGGCTACACCTTC	CASRLRDAANYGYTF
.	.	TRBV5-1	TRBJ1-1	TGCGCCAGCACCCAAATTGGACAGATGAACACTGAAGCTTTCTTT	CASTQIGQMNTEAFF
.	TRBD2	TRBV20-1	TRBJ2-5	TGCAGTGCTAGTACCGCGGGGGGGCCGTGGGAGACCCAGTACTTC	CSASTAGGPWETQYF